This T cell receptor beta chain was found in a study of OX40 agonist ivuxolimab in advanced cancers. Study context: Ivuxolimab is an agonistic anti-OX40 (CD134) antibody, and patients were treated with it. Head and neck, renal cell, melanoma or hepatocellular carcinoma were the cancers that dose-escalation patients had. General study points: Undetermined was the antigen specificity of the expanded peripheral T cells.

On this clone: Its cognate antigen is unknown.

Assay used: immunoSEQ multiplex PCR; TCRdb lists only in-frame clones, some missing. The sample lists roughly 100,000 clones; roughly 95% were seen once. The investigators sampled blood at baseline, at cycle 4 day 1, and at cycle 7 day 1. This specimen was CD4+ or CD8+ T cells sorted from blood, taken in a trial of the OX40 agonist ivuxolimab. The receptor comes from an adult with an advanced solid tumor such as melanoma, head and neck, liver or kidney cancer.

CDR3 DNA: TGTGCCACCACCAGTACAGGGGTCAGCAATCAGCCCCAGCATTTT. The encoded protein is CATTSTGVSNQPQHF. The rearrangement links TRBV6-5 to TRBJ1-5, with 7 bases lining up with TRBD1. The ends lost 10 bases at V and 1 base at J; junction bases unmatched: 10. The CDR3 runs 15 residues. The V gene's germline CDR1 is MNHEY and CDR2 SVGAGI.